The 16 T cell receptor beta chains below all came from one sample that was sequenced in a study of cytomegalovirus exposure and HLA in healthy donors. In the PCR, 60 Vbeta and 13 Jbeta primers were used. Sequenced by immunoSEQ multiplex PCR; TCRdb stores in-frame clones only, minus some. The sample lists about 140,000 clones, 76% occurring once. The sequenced sample was PBMCs. These receptor sequences come from a young man in good health and CMV-seronegative.

This rearrangement joins TRBV5-6 to TRBJ2-5, with D possibly being TRBD1 or TRBD2 (5 bases each). The J call may be mistaken, given a closer DNA end match to TRBJ2-7. The CDR3 loop spans 14 amino acids. The V gene's germline CDR1 is SGHDT and CDR2 YYEEEE. The CDR3 reads CASSWGVGAYEQYF. The DNA of the CDR3 is TGTGCCAGCAGCTGGGGAGTGGGGGCCTACGAGCAGTACTTC.

This clone was observed a single time. This chain joins TRBV10-3 and TRBJ2-5; TRBD1 matches at 11 bases. Trimming at V came to 9 bases and at J to 6 bases, leaving 9 bases not matched to a gene. The CDR3 covers 14 residues. Germline CDR1 and CDR2: ENHRY and SYGVKD. The CDR3 DNA follows: TGTGCCATTTCCGGGACAGGGGGTAAGAAGACCCAGTACTTC. This encodes CAISGTGGKKTQYF.

This clone was seen only once. The CDR3 here is CAWTGGNNYGYTF. DNA for the CDR3: TGTGCCTGGACAGGGGGAAATAACTATGGCTACACCTTC. The chain couples TRBV30 to TRBJ1-2; TRBD1 agrees at 7 bases. Losses at the gene ends were 4 bases for V and 1 base for J; bases not matched to a gene: 3. Germline lookup yields CDR1 GTSNPN and CDR2 SVGIG (reference sequence). The CDR3 extends over 13 amino acids. Complete variable domain (other parts from reference TRBV30 and TRBJ1-2): SQTIHQWPATLVQPVGSPLSLECTVEGTSNPNLYWYRQAAGRGLQLLFYSVGIGQISSEVPQNLSASRPQDRQFILSSKKLLLSDSGFYLCAWTGGNNYGYTFGSGTRLTVV.

CDR3 amino acids: CASSSSGGARETQYF. The CDR3 DNA reads TGTGCCAGCAGCTCTAGCGGGGGGGCGAGGGAGACCCAGTACTTC. The chain carries TRBV6-5 and TRBJ2-5; 12 bases line up with TRBD2. CDR3 length: 15 amino acids. V gave up 6 bases and J gave up 5 bases; unmatched junction bases: 7. Germline V gives CDR1 MNHEY, CDR2 SVGAGI.

The V and J genes are TRBV5-5 and TRBJ2-2; D is ambiguous. This CDR3 comprises 12 residues. From germline, CDR1 is SGHKS and CDR2 YYEKEE (reference sequence). V dropped 7 bases and J dropped 5 bases, with 9 bases sitting between them. CDR3 sequence (DNA): TGTGCCAGCGGTCACTTAACCGGGGAGCTGTTTTTT. Amino acid sequence: CASGHLTGELFF. The full variable domain, in which reference TRBV5-5 and TRBJ2-2 provide the parts outside the CDR3, is DAGVTQSPTHLIKTRGQQVTLRCSPISGHKSVSWYQQVLGQGPQFIFQYYEKEERGRGNFPDRFSARQFPNYSSELNVNALLLGDSALYLCASGHLTGELFFGEGSRLTVL.

This clone was observed a single time. The chain combines TRBV5-1 with TRBJ2-7; TRBD1 matches 9 bases. This CDR3 has 14 amino acids. Losses at the gene ends were 3 bases for V and 3 bases for J; bases not matched to a gene: 4. Germline CDR1 and CDR2: SGHRS and YFSETQ. In DNA, the CDR3 is TGCGCCAGCAGCTGGGGACAGGGTGGCTACGAGCAGTACTTC. It codes for CASSWGQGGYEQYF.

The chain couples TRBV7-3 to TRBJ2-7; 7 nucleotides match TRBD1. The CDR3 has 13 amino acids. V was clipped by 6 bases and J by 6 bases; unmatched bases: 8. CDR1 SGHTA and CDR2 FQGTGA come from the germline V gene. CDR3 protein: CASRGTASGEQYF. For the CDR3, the DNA is TGTGCCAGCAGGGGGACAGCCAGCGGCGAGCAGTACTTC. Full variable domain (rest looked up from reference TRBV7-3 and TRBJ2-7): GAGVSQTPSNKVTEKGKYVELRCDPISGHTALYWYRQSLGQGPEFLIYFQGTGAADDSGLPNDRFFAVRPEGSVSTLKIQRTERGDSAVYLCASRGTASGEQYFGPGTRLTVT.

This clone was picked up one time. The chain has TRBV2 and TRBJ2-7; maybe TRBD1 (5 bases). Germline V CDR1 and CDR2: SNHLY, FYNNEI. This CDR3 region has 16 residues. Between the trimmed V and J ends, which lost 4 bases and 5 bases, there was a span of 21 bases. The CDR3 DNA reads TGTGCCAGCAGTGCCGCGCCAGGGTTGCGAAGCAACGAGCAGTACTTC. Translating it yields CASSAAPGLRSNEQYF.

V gene TRBV6-5 combines with J gene TRBJ2-7, with D perhaps matching TRBD1 (5 bases). Germline values: CDR1 MNHEY, CDR2 SVGAGI. Trimming pared 5 bases from V and 5 bases from J, leaving 19 bases between. This CDR3 is built from 15 residues. The CDR3 nucleotides read TGTGCCAGCAGTCCAGGGTCTAACCCAGTGGACGAGCAGTACTTC. It encodes CASSPGSNPVDEQYF.

CDR3 nucleotides: TGTGCCAACGACTGGGGGACAGGGACACCGATTAACTATGGCTACACCTTC. Its translation: CANDWGTGTPINYGYTF. V and J are TRBV9 and TRBJ1-2; 9 positions match TRBD1. CDR3 length: 17 residues. Per germline, CDR1 SGDLS and CDR2 YYNGEE. The V and J ends lost 9 bases and 1 base, in that order; junction bases with no gene match: 16.

The gene calls are TRBV13 and TRBJ1-1; D is possibly TRBD1 (6 bases). The V gene's germline CDR1 is PRHDT and CDR2 FYEKMQ (reference sequence). The ends were cut back, 6 bases at V and 4 bases at J, with 15 bases in the middle. This CDR3 has 14 amino acids. CDR3 nucleotide sequence: TGTGCCAGCAGTACCGCAGGGGTGGGCACTGAAGCTTTCTTT. This translates into CASSTAGVGTEAFF.

This clone was counted only a few times. V usage is TRBV6-1 and J usage is TRBJ1-1; D may be TRBD1 (5 bases). Trimming took off 2 bases at V and 5 bases at J, with 12 bases between the two ends. In germline, CDR1 is MNHNS, CDR2 SASEGT. The CDR3 runs 14 residues. CDR3 residues: CASSETAGRTEAFF. CDR3 bases: TGTGCCAGCAGTGAAACGGCAGGGAGGACTGAAGCTTTCTTT.

V usage is TRBV7-7 and J usage is TRBJ2-5; D might be TRBD2 (6 bases). Looked up from germline, CDR1 is SSHAT and CDR2 is FNYEAQ (reference sequence). The CDR3 loop spans 13 amino acids. Between the trimmed V and J ends, which lost 6 bases and 0 bases, there was a span of 8 bases. CDR3 sequence reads: CASRRENQETQYF. In DNA, the CDR3 is TGTGCCAGCAGACGGGAGAACCAAGAGACCCAGTACTTC.

This clone was counted a few times. The chain uses TRBV27 and TRBJ1-1, with unresolved D. The ends were cut back, 3 bases at V and 1 base at J, with 9 bases in the middle. From germline, CDR1 is MNHEY and CDR2 SMNVEV (reference sequence). The length of the CDR3 is 14 residues. The CDR3 sequence is CASSFSGRNTEAFF. CDR3 nucleotides: TGTGCCAGCAGTTTCTCGGGGAGGAACACTGAAGCTTTCTTT.

This rearrangement joins TRBV30 to TRBJ2-1; 13 bases map to TRBD2. Trimming cost V 1 base and J 1 base; bases outside gene matches: 4. The CDR3 is 17 amino acids. The germline CDR1 and CDR2 sequences are GTSNPN and SVGIG (reference sequence). CDR3: CAWSERTSGSSYNEQFF. The DNA for the CDR3 is TGTGCCTGGAGTGAGCGGACTAGCGGGAGTTCCTACAATGAGCAGTTCTTC.

The chain couples TRBV10-3 to TRBJ2-7; a weak D match, TRBD2 (6 bases). The germline CDR1 and CDR2 sequences are ENHRY and SYGVKD. Trimming left V 8 bases short and J 0 bases short, with 8 bases between. The CDR3 is made up of 12 amino acids. CDR3: CAIGRDSYEQYF. As DNA, the CDR3 is TGTGCCATCGGGCGGGACTCCTACGAGCAGTACTTC.